The T cell receptor beta chain described here comes from a study of blood T cell repertoires in COVID-19. Study-wide background: PBMCs, B-cell-depleted T cells, or T cells provided the cDNA or gDNA that made up the material.

The data were produced by immunoSEQ multiplex PCR, yet TCRdb's version contains in-frame clones alone and is incomplete. The data contain over 120,000 clones, 80% to 85% of them singletons. V lost 6 bases and J lost 2; bases outside the gene matches: 7. This CDR3 region has 14 residues. Germline loops: CDR1 PRHDT, CDR2 FYEKMQ (reference sequence). This clone was recorded only once. This receptor was identified in a woman aged 60 to 75 with acute or convalescent COVID-19. Material: peripheral blood. This rearrangement joins TRBV13 to TRBJ2-7, with TRBD1 matching 7 bases. The CDR3: CASSTRQGAYEQYF. The CDR3, as DNA: TGTGCCAGCAGTACTAGACAGGGCGCCTACGAGCAGTACTTC. Full variable domain (missing parts from reference TRBV13 and TRBJ2-7): AAGVIQSPRHLIKEKRETATLKCYPIPRHDTVYWYQQGPGQDPQFLISFYEKMQSDKGSIPDRFSAQQFSDYHSELNMSSLELGDSALYFCASSTRQGAYEQYFGPGTRLTVT.